This TCR beta chain was obtained from a study of Ad26.COV2.S vaccination and SARS-CoV-2 variants. For the study at large: Ad26.COV2.S, an intramuscular injection, was given once or twice 56 days apart.

This clone was seen a single time. The antigen remains undetermined. General observations from the study: In TCR breadth and depth analyses, total T cell responses may have been underestimated. Placebo and vaccine recipients had non-spike TCR breadth that was similar.

Measured with immunoSEQ multiplex PCR; TCRdb has only the in-frame clones, and not every one. This sample has hundreds of thousands of clones, with around nine tenths found just once. The CDR3 has 15 amino acids. The J segment lost 3 bases and the V segment lost 5 bases, leaving 8 bases of the junction unmatched. Germline assignment: CDR1 SEHNR and CDR2 FQNEAQ (reference sequence). The sample's treatment: over 15 received Ad26.COV2.S at low or high dose, single or two shots; several received placebo; per-sample allocation not given. Day 63 after the first injection of vaccine or placebo was the sampling time. Ad26 vector vaccine expressed Wuhan-strain SARS-CoV-2 spike.

This sample comprised peripheral blood, obtained in a trial of Ad26.COV2.S vaccine versus placebo. V usage is TRBV7-9 and J usage is TRBJ1-2, with 8 bases lining up with TRBD1. The receptor was isolated from a person aged 18-65 years who received the Ad26.COV2.S COVID-19 vaccine or a placebo. The chain's CDR3 is CASSHPTGADYGYTF. The CDR3, as DNA: TGTGCCAGCAGCCACCCGACAGGGGCGGACTATGGCTACACCTTC.